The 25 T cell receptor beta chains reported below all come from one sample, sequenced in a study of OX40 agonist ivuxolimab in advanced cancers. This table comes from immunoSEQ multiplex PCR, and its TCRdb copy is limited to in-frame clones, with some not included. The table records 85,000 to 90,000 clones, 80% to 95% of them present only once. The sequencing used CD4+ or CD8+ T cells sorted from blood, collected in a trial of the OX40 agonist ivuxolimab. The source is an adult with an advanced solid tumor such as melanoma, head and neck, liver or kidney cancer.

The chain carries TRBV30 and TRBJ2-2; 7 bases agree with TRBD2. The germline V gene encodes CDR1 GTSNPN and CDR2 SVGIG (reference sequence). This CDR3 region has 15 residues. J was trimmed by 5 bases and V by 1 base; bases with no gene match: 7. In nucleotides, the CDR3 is TGTGCCTGGAGTGCCCTGGGACTATTGACCGGGGAGCTGTTTTTT. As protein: CAWSALGLLTGELFF.

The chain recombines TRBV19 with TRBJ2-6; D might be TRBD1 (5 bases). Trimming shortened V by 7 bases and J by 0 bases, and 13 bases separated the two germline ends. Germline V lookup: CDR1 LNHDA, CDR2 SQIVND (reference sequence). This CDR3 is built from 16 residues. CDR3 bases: TGTGCCAGTAACTCAGGGCTGATCTCTGGGGCCAACGTCCTGACTTTC. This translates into CASNSGLISGANVLTF.

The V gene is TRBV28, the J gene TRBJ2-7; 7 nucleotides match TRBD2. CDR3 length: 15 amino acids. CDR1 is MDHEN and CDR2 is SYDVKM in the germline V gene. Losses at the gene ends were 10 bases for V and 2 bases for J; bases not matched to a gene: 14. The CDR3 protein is CATREAGPSPYEQYF. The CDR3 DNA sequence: TGTGCCACCCGGGAGGCAGGCCCGTCGCCCTACGAGCAGTACTTC.

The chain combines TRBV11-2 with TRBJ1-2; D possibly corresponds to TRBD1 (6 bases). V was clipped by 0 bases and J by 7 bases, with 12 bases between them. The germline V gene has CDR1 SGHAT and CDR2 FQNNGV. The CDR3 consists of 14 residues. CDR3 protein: CASSLDYREAGYTF. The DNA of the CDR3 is TGTGCCAGCAGCTTAGATTACAGGGAGGCTGGCTACACCTTC. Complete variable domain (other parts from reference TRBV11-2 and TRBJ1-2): EAGVAQSPRYKIIEKRQSVAFWCNPISGHATLYWYQQILGQGPKLLIQFQNNGVVDDSQLPKDRFSAERLKGVDSTLKIQPAKLEDSAVYLCASSLDYREAGYTFGSGTRLTVV.

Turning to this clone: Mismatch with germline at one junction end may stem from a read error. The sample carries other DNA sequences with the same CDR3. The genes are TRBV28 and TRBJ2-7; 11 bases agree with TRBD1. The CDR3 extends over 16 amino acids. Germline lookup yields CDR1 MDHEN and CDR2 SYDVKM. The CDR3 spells CASSFASGQGVYEQYF. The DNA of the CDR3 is TGCGCCAGCAGTTTCGCCTCGGGACAGGGGGTCTACGAGCAGTACTTC.

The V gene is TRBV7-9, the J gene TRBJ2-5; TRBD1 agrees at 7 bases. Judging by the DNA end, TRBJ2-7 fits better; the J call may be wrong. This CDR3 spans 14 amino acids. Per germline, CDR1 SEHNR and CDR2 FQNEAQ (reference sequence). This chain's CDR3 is CASSDGQVGYEQYF. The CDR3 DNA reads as TGTGCCAGCAGCGACGGACAGGTGGGCTACGAGCAGTACTTC.

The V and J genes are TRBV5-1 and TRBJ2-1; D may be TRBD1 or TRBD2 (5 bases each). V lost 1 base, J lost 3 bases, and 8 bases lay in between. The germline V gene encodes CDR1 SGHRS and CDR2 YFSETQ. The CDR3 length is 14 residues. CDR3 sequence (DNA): TGCGCCAGCAGCTTGATGGGGGACTACAATGAGCAGTTCTTC. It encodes CASSLMGDYNEQFF.

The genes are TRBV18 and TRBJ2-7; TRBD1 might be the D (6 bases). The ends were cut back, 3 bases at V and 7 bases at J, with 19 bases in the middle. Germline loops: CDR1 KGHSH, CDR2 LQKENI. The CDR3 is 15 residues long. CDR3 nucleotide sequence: TGTGCCAGCTCACCGTCTGGGACACCGTCTGGGGAGCAGTACTTC. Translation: CASSPSGTPSGEQYF.

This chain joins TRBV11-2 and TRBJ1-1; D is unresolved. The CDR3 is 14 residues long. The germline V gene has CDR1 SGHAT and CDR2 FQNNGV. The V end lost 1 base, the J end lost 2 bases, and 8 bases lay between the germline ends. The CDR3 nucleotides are TGTGCCAGCAGCTTAGTGGTGGGTAACACTGAAGCTTTCTTT. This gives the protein CASSLVVGNTEAFF.

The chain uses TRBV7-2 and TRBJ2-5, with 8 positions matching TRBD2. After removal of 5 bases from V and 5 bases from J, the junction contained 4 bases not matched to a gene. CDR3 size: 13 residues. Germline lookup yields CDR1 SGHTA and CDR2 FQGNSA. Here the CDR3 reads CASSPRTSETQYF. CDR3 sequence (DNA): TGTGCCAGCAGCCCCCGGACTAGCGAGACCCAGTACTTC.

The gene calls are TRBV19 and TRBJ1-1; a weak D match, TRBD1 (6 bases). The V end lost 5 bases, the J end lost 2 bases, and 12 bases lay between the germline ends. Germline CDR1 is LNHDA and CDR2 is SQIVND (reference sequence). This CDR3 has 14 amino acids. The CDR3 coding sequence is TGTGCCAGTAGTCTCGGGACACTAAACACTGAAGCTTTCTTT. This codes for CASSLGTLNTEAFF.

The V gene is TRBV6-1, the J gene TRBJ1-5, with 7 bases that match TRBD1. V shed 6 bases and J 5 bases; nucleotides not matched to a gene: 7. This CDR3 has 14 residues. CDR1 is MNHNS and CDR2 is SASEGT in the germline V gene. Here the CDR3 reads CASRGDSYYQPQHF. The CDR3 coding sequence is TGTGCCAGCAGAGGGGACAGCTACTATCAGCCCCAGCATTTT.

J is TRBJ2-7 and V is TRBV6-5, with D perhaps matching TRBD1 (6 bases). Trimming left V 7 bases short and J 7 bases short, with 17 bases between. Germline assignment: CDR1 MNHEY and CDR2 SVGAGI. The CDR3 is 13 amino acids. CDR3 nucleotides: TGTGCCAGCAAACCACGGGCAGGGGCTGAGCAGTACTTC. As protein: CASKPRAGAEQYF.

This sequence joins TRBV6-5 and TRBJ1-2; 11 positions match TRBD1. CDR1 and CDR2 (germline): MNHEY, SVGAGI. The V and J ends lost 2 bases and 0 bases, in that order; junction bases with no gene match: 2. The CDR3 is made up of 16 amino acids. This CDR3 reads CASSYRDRGSNYGYTF. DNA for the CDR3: TGTGCCAGCAGTTACCGGGACAGGGGGTCTAACTATGGCTACACCTTC.

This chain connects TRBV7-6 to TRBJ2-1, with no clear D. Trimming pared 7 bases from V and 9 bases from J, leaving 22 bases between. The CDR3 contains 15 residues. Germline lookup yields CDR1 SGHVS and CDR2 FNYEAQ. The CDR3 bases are TGTGCCAGCACCCCGGTGGGATTTCACGAGGTTGAGCAGTTCTTC. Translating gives CASTPVGFHEVEQFF.

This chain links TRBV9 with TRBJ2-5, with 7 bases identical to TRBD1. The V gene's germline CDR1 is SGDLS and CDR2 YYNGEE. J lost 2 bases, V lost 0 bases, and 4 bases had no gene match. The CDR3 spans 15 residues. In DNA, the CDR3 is TGTGCCAGCAGCGTAGCAGGGGGAAGGCAAGAGACCCAGTACTTC. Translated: CASSVAGGRQETQYF.

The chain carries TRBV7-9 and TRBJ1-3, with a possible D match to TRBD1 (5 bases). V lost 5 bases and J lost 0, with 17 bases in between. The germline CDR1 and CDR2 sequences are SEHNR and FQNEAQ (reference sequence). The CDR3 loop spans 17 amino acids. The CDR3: CASSKSGAATSGNTIYF. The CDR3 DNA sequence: TGTGCCAGCAGCAAAAGTGGGGCAGCTACCTCTGGAAACACCATATATTTT.

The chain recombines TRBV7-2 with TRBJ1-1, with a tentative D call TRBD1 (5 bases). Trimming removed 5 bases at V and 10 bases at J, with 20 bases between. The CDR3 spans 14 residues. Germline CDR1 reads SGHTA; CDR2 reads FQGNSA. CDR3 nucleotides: TGTGCCAGCAGCGTAACACAGGCGGGGCGTGGAGCTTTCTTT. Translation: CASSVTQAGRGAFF.

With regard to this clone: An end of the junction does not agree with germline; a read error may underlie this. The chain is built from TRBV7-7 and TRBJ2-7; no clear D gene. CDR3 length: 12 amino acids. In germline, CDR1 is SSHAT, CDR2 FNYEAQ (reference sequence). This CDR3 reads CASSLSPGEQYF. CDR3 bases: TGTGCTAGCAGCTTATCGCCGGGCGAGCAGTACTTC.

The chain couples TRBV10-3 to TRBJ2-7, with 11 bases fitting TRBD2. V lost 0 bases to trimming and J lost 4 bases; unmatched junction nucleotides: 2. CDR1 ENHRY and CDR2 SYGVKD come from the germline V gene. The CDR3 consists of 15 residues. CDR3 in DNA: TGTGCCATCAGTGAGTCGGGGACTAGCGGTTACGAGCAGTACTTC. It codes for CAISESGTSGYEQYF.

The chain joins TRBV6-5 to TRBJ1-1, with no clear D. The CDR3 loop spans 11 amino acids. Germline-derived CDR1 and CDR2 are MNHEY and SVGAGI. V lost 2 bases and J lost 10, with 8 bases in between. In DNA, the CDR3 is TGTGCCAGCAGTTACCAGGCTGGAGCTTTCTTT. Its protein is CASSYQAGAFF.

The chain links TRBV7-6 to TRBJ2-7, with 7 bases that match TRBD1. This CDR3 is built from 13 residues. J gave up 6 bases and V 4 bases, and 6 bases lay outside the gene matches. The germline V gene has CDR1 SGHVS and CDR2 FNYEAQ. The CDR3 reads CASSSTGVGEQYF. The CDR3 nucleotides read TGTGCCAGCAGCTCCACAGGGGTTGGCGAGCAGTACTTC. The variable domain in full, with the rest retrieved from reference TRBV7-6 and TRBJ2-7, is GAGVSQSPRYKVTKRGQDVALRCDPISGHVSLYWYRQALGQGPEFLTYFNYEAQQDKSGLPNDRFSAERPEGSISTLTIQRTEQRDSAMYRCASSSTGVGEQYFGPGTRLTVT.

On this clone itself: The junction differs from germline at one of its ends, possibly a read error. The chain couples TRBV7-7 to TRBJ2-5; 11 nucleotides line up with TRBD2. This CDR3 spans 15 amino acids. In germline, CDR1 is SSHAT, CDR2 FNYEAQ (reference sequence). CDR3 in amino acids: CASSLAGGRQETQYF. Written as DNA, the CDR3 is TGTGCTAGCAGCTTAGCGGGAGGGAGACAAGAGACCCAGTACTTC.

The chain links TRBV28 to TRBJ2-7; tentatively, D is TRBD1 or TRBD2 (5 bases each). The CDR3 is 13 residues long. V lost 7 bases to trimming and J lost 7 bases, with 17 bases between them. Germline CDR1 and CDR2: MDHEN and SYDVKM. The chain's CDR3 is CASTAGTLWEQYF. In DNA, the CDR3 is TGTGCCAGCACGGCCGGGACCCTATGGGAGCAGTACTTC.

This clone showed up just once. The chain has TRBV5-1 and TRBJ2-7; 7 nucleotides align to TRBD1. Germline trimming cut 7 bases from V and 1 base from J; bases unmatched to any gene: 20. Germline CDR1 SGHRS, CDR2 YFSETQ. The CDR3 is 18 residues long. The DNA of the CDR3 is TGCGCCAGCCATGTAGAGACAGGGCCTTACGGGCGATCCTACGAGCAGTACTTC. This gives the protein CASHVETGPYGRSYEQYF. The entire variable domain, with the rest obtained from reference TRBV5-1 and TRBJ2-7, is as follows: KAGVTQTPRYLIKTRGQQVTLSCSPISGHRSVSWYQQTPGQGLQFLFEYFSETQRNKGNFPGRFSGRQFSNSRSEMNVSTLELGDSALYLCASHVETGPYGRSYEQYFGPGTRLTVT.